Presented here are 7 T cell receptor beta chains from one specimen sequenced in a study of preoperative IRX-2 immunotherapy in early breast cancer (dated by TCRdb to about 2019). The meaning of the sample's treatment or condition label: preoperative locoregional IRX-2 cytokine immunotherapy. Libraries were made using the immunoSEQ multiplex PCR assay. Sourced from immuneACCESS, this table was stored by TCRdb with only in-frame sequences that have V and J called. A share of the clones is absent; for the studies checked, an unresolved V gene accounts for under half, and the remainder has no known explanation. Within this sample are roughly 29,000 clones, with 90% of them counted one time only. The ten largest clonotypes hold 9.8% of the sample. The sample was gathered from a patient treated with IRX-2 immunotherapy. The receptors were sampled from a human donor with breast cancer.

The V gene is TRBV19, the J gene TRBJ2-1; maybe TRBD2 (6 bases). This CDR3 is 15 amino acids long. Germline CDR1 reads LNHDA; CDR2 reads SQIVND (reference sequence). V was cut by 3 bases and J by 2 bases, with 11 bases left in between. CDR3 sequence: CASSIKLAPYNEQFF. CDR3 nucleotide sequence: TGTGCCAGTAGTATTAAACTAGCCCCCTACAATGAGCAGTTCTTC.

The chain is built from TRBV19 and TRBJ2-1; 9 positions agree with TRBD2. V dropped 1 base and J dropped 8; count of bases not matched to a gene: 6. This CDR3 has 15 residues. Germline-derived CDR1 and CDR2 are LNHDA and SQIVND (reference sequence). The CDR3 nucleotides are TGTGCCAGTAGTATAGTAGCGGGAGAGTATGATGAGCAGTTCTTC. Its protein is CASSIVAGEYDEQFF. The whole variable domain, filled in from reference TRBV19 and TRBJ2-1, reads DGGITQSPKYLFRKEGQNVTLSCEQNLNHDAMYWYRQDPGQGLRLIYYSQIVNDFQKGDIAEGYSVSREKKESFPLTVTSAQKNPTAFYLCASSIVAGEYDEQFFGPGTRLTVL.

This sequence joins TRBV28 and TRBJ1-5, with 9 nucleotides matching TRBD1. J was trimmed by 6 bases and V by 6 bases; bases with no gene match: 6. The CDR3 loop spans 14 amino acids. Germline-derived CDR1 and CDR2 are MDHEN and SYDVKM. CDR3 amino acids: CASRTGTGRQPQHF. The CDR3 DNA reads TGTGCCAGCAGGACAGGGACAGGGCGTCAGCCCCAGCATTTT.

This clone was counted only a few times. The chain joins TRBV7-6 to TRBJ2-3; 10 bases map to TRBD2. Germline CDR1 and CDR2: SGHVS and FNYEAQ. V lost 6 bases and J lost 2; bases outside the gene matches: 5. This CDR3 comprises 15 residues. The CDR3 sequence is CASSSSGGVTDTQYF. CDR3 DNA sequence: TGTGCCAGCAGTTCAAGCGGGGGGGTCACAGATACGCAGTATTTT.

The CDR3: CASSYSIRNTIYF. The CDR3 DNA reads TGTGCCAGCAGTTACTCGATTCGAAACACCATATATTTT. This chain connects TRBV6-6 to TRBJ1-3; D gene unclear. The V and J ends lost 0 bases and 5 bases respectively, with 5 bases between them. The length of the CDR3 is 13 residues. The germline V gene has CDR1 MNHNY and CDR2 SVGAGI (reference sequence).

This clone showed up just a few times. This chain links TRBV30 with TRBJ1-6; the match to TRBD1 covers 9 bases. The CDR3 is 17 amino acids. From germline, CDR1 is GTSNPN and CDR2 SVGIG (reference sequence). Trimming took 0 bases from V and 10 from J; bases not matched to a gene: 13. This CDR3 reads CAWSVRTTGTGNSPLHF. As DNA, the CDR3 is TGTGCCTGGAGTGTACGGACGACCGGGACAGGGAACTCACCCCTCCACTTT.

The chain has TRBV5-1 and TRBJ1-4, with 9 bases aligning to TRBD1. This CDR3 is built from 15 residues. Losses at the gene ends were 4 bases for V and 6 bases for J; bases not matched to a gene: 7. CDR1 SGHRS and CDR2 YFSETQ come from the germline V gene. The CDR3 is CASSGGQGLDEKLFF. CDR3 nucleotides: TGCGCCAGCAGCGGCGGACAGGGGTTGGATGAAAAACTGTTTTTT.